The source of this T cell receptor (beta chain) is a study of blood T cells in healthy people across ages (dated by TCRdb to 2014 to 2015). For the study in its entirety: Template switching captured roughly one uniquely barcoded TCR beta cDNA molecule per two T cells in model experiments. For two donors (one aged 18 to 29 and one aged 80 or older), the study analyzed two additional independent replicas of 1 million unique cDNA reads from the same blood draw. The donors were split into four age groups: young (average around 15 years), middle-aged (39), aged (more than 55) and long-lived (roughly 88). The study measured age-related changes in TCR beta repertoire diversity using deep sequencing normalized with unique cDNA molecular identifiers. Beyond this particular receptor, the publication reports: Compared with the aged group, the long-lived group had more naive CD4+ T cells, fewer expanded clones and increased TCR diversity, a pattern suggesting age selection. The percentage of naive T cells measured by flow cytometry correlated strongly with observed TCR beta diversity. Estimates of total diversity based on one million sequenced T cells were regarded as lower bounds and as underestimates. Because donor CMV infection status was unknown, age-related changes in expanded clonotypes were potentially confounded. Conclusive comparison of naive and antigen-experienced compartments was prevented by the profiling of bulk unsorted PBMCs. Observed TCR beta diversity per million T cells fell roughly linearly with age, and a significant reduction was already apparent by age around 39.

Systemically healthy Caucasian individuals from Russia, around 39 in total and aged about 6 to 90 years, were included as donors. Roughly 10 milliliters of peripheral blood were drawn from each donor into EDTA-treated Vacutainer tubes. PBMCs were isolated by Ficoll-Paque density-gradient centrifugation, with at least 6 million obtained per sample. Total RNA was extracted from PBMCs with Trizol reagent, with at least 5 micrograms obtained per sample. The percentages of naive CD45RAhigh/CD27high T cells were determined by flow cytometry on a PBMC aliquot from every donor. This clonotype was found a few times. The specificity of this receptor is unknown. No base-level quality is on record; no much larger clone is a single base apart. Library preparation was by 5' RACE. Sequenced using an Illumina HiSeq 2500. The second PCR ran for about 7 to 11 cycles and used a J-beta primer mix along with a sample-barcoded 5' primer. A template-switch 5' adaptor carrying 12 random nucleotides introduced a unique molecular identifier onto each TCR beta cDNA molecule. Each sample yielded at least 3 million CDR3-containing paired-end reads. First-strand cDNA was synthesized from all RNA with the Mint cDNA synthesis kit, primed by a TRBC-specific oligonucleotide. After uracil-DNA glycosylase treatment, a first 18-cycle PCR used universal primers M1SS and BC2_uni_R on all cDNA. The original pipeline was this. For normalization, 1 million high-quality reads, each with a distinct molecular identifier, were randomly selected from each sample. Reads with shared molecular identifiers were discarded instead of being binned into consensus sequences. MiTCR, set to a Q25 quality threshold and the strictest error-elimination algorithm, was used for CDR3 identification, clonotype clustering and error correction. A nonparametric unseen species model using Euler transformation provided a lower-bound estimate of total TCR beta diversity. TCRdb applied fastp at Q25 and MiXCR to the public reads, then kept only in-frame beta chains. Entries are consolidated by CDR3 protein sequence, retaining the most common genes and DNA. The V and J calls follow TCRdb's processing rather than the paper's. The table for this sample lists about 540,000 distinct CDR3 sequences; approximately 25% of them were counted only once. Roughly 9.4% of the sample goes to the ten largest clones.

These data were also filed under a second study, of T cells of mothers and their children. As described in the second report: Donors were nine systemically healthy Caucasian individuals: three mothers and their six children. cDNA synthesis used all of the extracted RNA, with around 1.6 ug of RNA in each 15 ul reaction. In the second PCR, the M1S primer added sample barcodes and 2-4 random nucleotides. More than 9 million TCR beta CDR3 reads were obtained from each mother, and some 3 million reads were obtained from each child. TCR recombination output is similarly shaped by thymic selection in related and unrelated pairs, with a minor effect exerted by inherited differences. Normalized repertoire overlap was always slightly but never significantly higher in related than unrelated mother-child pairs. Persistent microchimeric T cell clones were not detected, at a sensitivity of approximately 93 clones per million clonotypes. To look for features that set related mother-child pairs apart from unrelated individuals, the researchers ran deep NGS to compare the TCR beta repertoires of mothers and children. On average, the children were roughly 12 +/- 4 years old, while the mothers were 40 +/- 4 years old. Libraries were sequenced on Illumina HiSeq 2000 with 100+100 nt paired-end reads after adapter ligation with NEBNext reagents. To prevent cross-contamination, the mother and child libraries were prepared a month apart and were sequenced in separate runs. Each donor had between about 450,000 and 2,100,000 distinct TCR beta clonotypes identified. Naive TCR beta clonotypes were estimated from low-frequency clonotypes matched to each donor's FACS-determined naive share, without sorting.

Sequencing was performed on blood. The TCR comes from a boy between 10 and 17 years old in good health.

The DNA reads as follows: TGTGCCAGCAGTTTATCTGGCAGACTTAATGAAAAACTGTTTTTT. Its protein is CASSLSGRLNEKLFF. The chain is encoded by TRBV28 joined to TRBJ1-4; the D gene identity is not certain. CDR1 and CDR2, looked up from the germline V gene, are MDHEN and SYDVKM. V sheds 1 base and J sheds 4 bases, leaving 10 bases between their ends. The CDR3, cysteine through phenylalanine, is 15 amino acids long. Of the read, only the CDR3 DNA is kept; its 45 bases are in frame from base 1.